The 25 T cell receptor beta chains below come from one sample, sequenced in a study of neoadjuvant anti-PD-1 for oral cavity cancer. Clones were read by immunoSEQ multiplex PCR, and TCRdb kept only the in-frame ones, dropping some. Of over 5,500 clones listed, about 54% are singletons. The sequenced sample was tumor tissue, obtained before nivolumab (anti-PD-1) treatment. The source is a person between 40 and 80 years old with oral cavity squamous cell carcinoma.

The chain employs TRBV14 and TRBJ1-1, with D tentatively TRBD1 (6 bases). Per the germline V gene, CDR1 is SGHDN and CDR2 is FVKESK. Trimming cost V 1 base and J 5 bases, with 11 bases left between them. The CDR3 has 14 amino acids. The CDR3: CASSQVRGGTEAFF. Here the CDR3 DNA reads TGTGCCAGCAGCCAAGTTAGAGGGGGAACTGAAGCTTTCTTT. The full variable domain, with the rest looked up from reference TRBV14 and TRBJ1-1, is EAGVTQFPSHSVIEKGQTVTLRCDPISGHDNLYWYRRVMGKEIKFLLHFVKESKQDESGMPNNRFLAERTGGTYSTLKVQPAELEDSGVYFCASSQVRGGTEAFFGQGTRLTVV.

The chain combines TRBV27 with TRBJ1-4, with D possibly TRBD1 on 5 matching bases. The CDR3 is 17 residues long. Trimming shortened V by 4 bases and J by 7 bases, and 22 bases separated the two germline ends. The germline gives CDR1 MNHEY, CDR2 SMNVEV (reference sequence). The CDR3 nucleotides read TGTGCCAGCAGTTCATCGGTCGGCAGGGTAGTAGGTGAAAAACTGTTTTTT. This gives the protein CASSSSVGRVVGEKLFF.

In its sample, this clone ranks as large. The V and J genes are TRBV6-1 and TRBJ2-1; 10 bases match TRBD2. J gave up 8 bases and V 2 bases, and 6 bases lay outside the gene matches. Germline CDR1 MNHNS, CDR2 SASEGT. This CDR3 is 15 amino acids long. Here the CDR3 reads CASSEIAGGGYEQFF. The DNA of the CDR3 is TGTGCCAGCAGTGAAATAGCGGGAGGAGGCTATGAGCAGTTCTTC.

The chain links TRBV6-5 to TRBJ1-1; no reliable D call. The CDR3 has 13 residues. Germline V CDR1 and CDR2: MNHEY, SVGAGI. V was shortened by 8 bases and J by 2 bases, with 12 bases between the two germline ends. This CDR3 is CASRKEVNTEAFF. The CDR3 nucleotides read TGTGCCAGCCGGAAGGAAGTAAACACTGAAGCTTTCTTT.

The J gene is TRBJ2-7, the V gene TRBV29-1; 16 bases match TRBD2. V was clipped by 6 bases and J by 7 bases; unmatched bases: 12. The length of the CDR3 is 16 residues. CDR1 and CDR2 from the germline V gene are SQVTM and ANQGSEA. The CDR3 sequence is CSVKPGLAGGPGEQYF. The CDR3 bases are TGCAGCGTCAAGCCGGGACTAGCGGGAGGGCCGGGGGAGCAGTACTTC.

The chain joins TRBV4-1 to TRBJ1-2; a weak D match, TRBD1 (6 bases). CDR3 length: 16 residues. Germline V gives CDR1 MGHRA, CDR2 YSYEKL. V was clipped by 4 bases and J by 1 base, with 16 bases between them. The CDR3 protein is CASSPPIKQGNYGYTF. CDR3 nucleotides: TGCGCCAGCAGCCCCCCCATCAAACAGGGTAACTATGGCTACACCTTC.

The chain couples TRBV27 to TRBJ1-2; 9 bases agree with TRBD1. Germline CDR1 is MNHEY and CDR2 is SMNVEV (reference sequence). The V and J ends lost 0 bases and 4 bases, in that order; junction bases with no gene match: 3. The CDR3 extends over 15 amino acids. The DNA of the CDR3 is TGTGCCAGCAGTTTATCGGGGACAGGGATCTATGGCTACACCTTC. Translated: CASSLSGTGIYGYTF.

This clone rates as large. This chain links TRBV30 with TRBJ2-1; no definite D call. V was cut by 0 bases and J by 0 bases, with 15 bases left in between. The CDR3 runs 17 residues. Germline V gives CDR1 GTSNPN, CDR2 SVGIG (reference sequence). As DNA, the CDR3 is TGTGCCTGGAGTGTAGCTATTGCCAGTAGCTCCTACAATGAGCAGTTCTTC. Amino acid sequence: CAWSVAIASSSYNEQFF.

The chain recombines TRBV4-1 with TRBJ1-1; the D gene is possibly TRBD1 (5 bases). In germline, CDR1 is MGHRA, CDR2 YSYEKL. V was trimmed by 6 bases and J by 6 bases, leaving 26 bases between them. This CDR3 region has 17 residues. This chain's CDR3 is CASRIGTQPTLEPEAFF. CDR3 bases: TGCGCCAGCAGAATTGGGACCCAACCCACCCTCGAGCCTGAAGCTTTCTTT.

This clone was recorded only once. This chain connects TRBV19 to TRBJ2-7; D call uncertain. The germline V gene has CDR1 LNHDA and CDR2 SQIVND (reference sequence). The germline V and J ends were trimmed by 0 bases and 6 bases, with 9 bases remaining between them. The CDR3 covers 13 residues. The CDR3 loop is CASSIDGWGEQYF. The DNA for the CDR3 is TGTGCCAGTAGTATAGACGGCTGGGGCGAGCAGTACTTC.

This clone has just a few counts. This chain connects TRBV2 to TRBJ1-6, with D perhaps TRBD1 (6 bases). The CDR3 contains 16 residues. Germline values: CDR1 SNHLY, CDR2 FYNNEI. The V end lost 2 bases, the J end lost 5 bases, and 13 bases lay between the germline ends. Written as DNA, the CDR3 is TGTGCCAGCAGTGAACGGGGGCCTTGGGATAATTCACCCCTCCACTTT. It translates to CASSERGPWDNSPLHF.

The chain recombines TRBV30 with TRBJ1-1; TRBD1 matches at 7 bases. The trim removed 5 bases at V and 2 bases at J, leaving 8 bases unmatched. Germline CDR1 reads GTSNPN; CDR2 reads SVGIG (reference sequence). The CDR3 consists of 14 residues. CDR3 region: CAWGFGQVNTEAFF. The CDR3 nucleotides read TGTGCCTGGGGCTTCGGACAGGTTAACACTGAAGCTTTCTTT. The variable domain in full, with the rest retrieved from reference TRBV30 and TRBJ1-1, is SQTIHQWPATLVQPVGSPLSLECTVEGTSNPNLYWYRQAAGRGLQLLFYSVGIGQISSEVPQNLSASRPQDRQFILSSKKLLLSDSGFYLCAWGFGQVNTEAFFGQGTRLTVV.

This clone was found a few times. The rearrangement links TRBV10-2 to TRBJ2-5; possible D gene TRBD2, 6 bases. V dropped 6 bases and J dropped 5 bases, with 16 bases sitting between them. This CDR3 has 14 residues. Per the germline V gene, CDR1 is WSHSY and CDR2 is SAAADI. The CDR3 region has the DNA TGCGCCAGCAGGGAGGGAGGCTCTCGGGAGACCCAGTACTTC. Amino acid sequence: CASREGGSRETQYF.

The chain employs TRBV7-2 and TRBJ2-1; D is undetermined. The CDR3 is 10 amino acids. V dropped 5 bases and J dropped 5 bases, with 1 base sitting between them. Germline CDR1 SGHTA, CDR2 FQGNSA. CDR3 sequence reads: CASSNNEQFF. CDR3 sequence (DNA): TGTGCCAGCAGCAACAATGAGCAGTTCTTC.

The chain carries TRBV18 and TRBJ2-2, with 8 bases matching TRBD2. The J segment lost 4 bases and the V segment lost 7 bases, leaving 5 bases of the junction unmatched. CDR1 is KGHSH and CDR2 is LQKENI in the germline V gene. The CDR3 is 14 amino acids. The CDR3 spells CASFSGGLTGELFF. The CDR3, as DNA: TGTGCCAGCTTCAGCGGGGGACTCACCGGGGAGCTGTTTTTT.

This chain connects TRBV7-8 to TRBJ2-3; 14 bases match TRBD2. Germline trimming cut 3 bases from V and 3 bases from J; bases unmatched to any gene: 2. CDR1 and CDR2 (germline): SGHVS, FQNEAQ. The CDR3 extends over 16 amino acids. The CDR3 sequence is CASSLWTSGGTDTQYF. The CDR3, as DNA: TGTGCCAGCAGCTTGTGGACTAGCGGGGGGACAGATACGCAGTATTTT.

This clone has a handful of counts. The J gene is TRBJ1-2, the V gene TRBV4-2; 7 nucleotides line up with TRBD1. The CDR3 length is 15 residues. The germline gives CDR1 LGHNA, CDR2 YNFKEQ. V lost 6 bases to trimming and J lost 3 bases; unmatched junction nucleotides: 10. CDR3 sequence reads: CASSPSSGQDYGYTF. As DNA, the CDR3 is TGTGCCAGCAGTCCCTCCTCCGGACAGGACTATGGCTACACCTTC.

The chain carries TRBV15 and TRBJ2-4; 7 bases line up with TRBD2. Germline-derived CDR1 and CDR2 are LNHNV and YYDKDF (reference sequence). CDR3 length equals 14 residues. The junction had 6 bases not matched to a gene; V was cut back by 3 bases and J by 7 bases. The CDR3, as DNA: TGTGCCACCAGCAGGGGAGGGGAGGGGAACATTCAGTACTTC. Translating gives CATSRGGEGNIQYF.

This chain uses TRBV6-1 with TRBJ2-2, with 10 positions matching TRBD2. Germline V gene data show CDR1 as MNHNS and CDR2 as SASEGT. Trimming took 4 bases from V and 4 from J; bases not matched to a gene: 15. This CDR3 spans 19 amino acids. The CDR3 region is CASSARSGLAGASTGELFF. The CDR3 DNA reads TGTGCCAGCAGTGCCCGAAGTGGGCTAGCGGGGGCCAGCACCGGGGAGCTGTTTTTT.

This clone has more than one count but fewer than ten. The rearrangement joins TRBV6-5 to TRBJ1-2; 10 bases line up with TRBD1. The CDR3 length is 14 residues. Germline loops: CDR1 MNHEY, CDR2 SVGAGI. The junction had 9 bases not matched to a gene; V was cut back by 8 bases and J by 6 bases. The CDR3 DNA sequence: TGTGCCAGCTTACCTCCGGGACAGGGGAATGGCTACACCTTC. Translation: CASLPPGQGNGYTF.

By share of the sample, this clone is large. The chain joins TRBV2 to TRBJ2-7; 8 bases align to TRBD1. The CDR3 runs 13 residues. V lost 4 bases and J lost 3; bases outside the gene matches: 2. Germline V gene data show CDR1 as SNHLY and CDR2 as FYNNEI. Here the CDR3 reads CASSVGQGYEQYF. CDR3 nucleotides: TGTGCCAGCAGTGTCGGACAGGGCTACGAGCAGTACTTC.

The rearrangement joins TRBV4-1 to TRBJ2-7, with 12 bases lining up with TRBD2. V dropped 1 base and J dropped 2; count of bases not matched to a gene: 9. The length of the CDR3 is 18 residues. Looked up from germline, CDR1 is MGHRA and CDR2 is YSYEKL. The CDR3 coding sequence is TGCGCCAGCAGCCAAGTACTAGCGGGGGGCGCTATGACCTACGAGCAGTACTTC. Translating it yields CASSQVLAGGAMTYEQYF.

This clone was detected only a few times. One end of the junction does not line up with germline, which may come from a read error. The rearrangement joins TRBV6-1 to TRBJ1-2; D is ambiguous. Germline loops: CDR1 MNHNS, CDR2 SASEGT. There are 11 residues in the CDR3. CDR3 residues: CASSESKTGYF. The CDR3 DNA reads TGTGCCAGCAGTGAATCAAAGACGGGTTACTTC.

Of note for this clone: One end of the junction fails to match germline, which may point to a read error. The genes are TRBV20-1 and TRBJ1-4; no firm D call. Germline CDR1 reads DFQATT; CDR2 reads SNEGSKA (reference sequence). The CDR3 length is 9 residues. The CDR3 sequence: CRGGEKLFF. The CDR3 DNA reads TGCAGAGGCGGCGAAAAACTGTTTTTC.

This clone was seen more than once but under ten times. The chain employs TRBV9 and TRBJ2-1; 7 bases line up with TRBD2. The length of the CDR3 is 14 residues. Germline loops: CDR1 SGDLS, CDR2 YYNGEE. The trim removed 3 bases at V and 9 bases at J, leaving 9 bases unmatched. CDR3 protein: CASSGQWGEGEQFF. Here the CDR3 DNA reads TGTGCCAGCAGCGGACAATGGGGGGAGGGTGAGCAGTTCTTC.